This T cell receptor beta chain was sequenced for a study of T-cell memory formation after mild COVID-19 (dated by TCRdb to about 2021). A note on the overall study: TCR sequence clusters from the two donors were largely donor specific. In a couple of donors, T-cell clones that expanded and contracted after mild COVID-19 were tracked by sequencing TCRalpha and TCRbeta repertoires over time. The cohort comprised two young, previously healthy adult volunteers, one female and one male.

The study at large found these results: The study covered only a couple of mild cases, and larger cohorts including severe cases with pre-infection samples were considered necessary. Some responding clones were found in pre-infection memory, which suggests that pre-existing cross-reactive memory T cells took part in the SARS-CoV-2 response. From day 15 to 85, contracting clones showed balanced CD4/CD8 phenotypes, whereas a second wave of clones that expanded from day 15 to 37 leaned towards CD4+. Contracting CD4+ clones were located mainly in the CM and EM memory subsets, whereas CD8+ clones were found to be enriched in EMRA. SARS-CoV-2 specificity of the second-wave clones peaking on day 37 was not confirmed.

Trimmed from V: 6 bases; trimmed from J: 7 bases; junction bases lacking a gene match: 11. CDR1 and CDR2, looked up from the germline V gene (reference sequence), are DFQATT and SNEGSKA. Including cysteine and phenylalanine, the CDR3 has 14 amino acids. Left in the record is the CDR3 DNA by itself, 42 bases read in frame from the first base. TCRdb shows the sequencer as Illumina NovaSeq 6000. Using 5'RACE with constant-segment primers, TCRalpha and TCRbeta cDNA libraries were constructed, with sample barcodes and unique molecular identifiers added in the process. RNA was extracted from every sample with Trizol reagent. Library amplification was performed in two PCR steps, and a second sample barcode and Illumina TruSeq adapters were introduced in the second step. Libraries were sequenced on an Illumina NovaSeq with 2 x 150 bp paired-end reads. Processing in the source paper ran as follows. Demultiplexing of reads and collapsing into UMI-guided consensus sequences were performed with migec v1.2.7. Using mixcr v2.1.11, UMI consensuses were aligned to TRA and TRB V and J templates and then assembled into clonotypes. Expanded or contracted clonotypes were those called significant by both edgeR and NoisET, with noise models trained on biological replicates. edgeR calls used a false discovery rate-adjusted p below 0.01 and a log2 fold-change threshold of 1. As an exploratory analysis of dynamics, max-normalized trajectories of the 1000 most abundant clonotypes were examined by PCA with hierarchical clustering. Separately sequenced CD4+ and CD8+ repertoires were used to assign the CD4 or CD8 phenotype of responding clones. TCRdb's own reprocessing of the public reads used fastp at Q25 and MiXCR and kept productive beta chains. Rows with one shared CDR3 protein collapse into an entry with the most common genes and DNA. The V and J calls reflect TCRdb's pipeline rather than the authors' work. This sample lists just over 350,000 distinct CDR3 sequences; approximately 15% were detected once. Around a fifth of the sample comes from the top ten.

The table lists this clonotype with many counts. Its antigen is still unknown. The record has no base qualities; no much larger clone is one base away. Ficoll-Paque density gradient centrifugation was used to isolate PBMCs. This receptor was obtained from a man aged 18 to 35 who had mild COVID-19 (a few samples of this study predate the infection). The sample titles of this study are shuffled in the database, so cell type and time point are left out; the donor was told from shared clones. The material sequenced was PBMCs or a T cell subset sorted from them (not recorded which). Recombination connected TRBV20-1 to TRBJ2-3; the junction holds 9 bases that match TRBD1. The nucleotide sequence reads TGCAGTGCCATTCCGGGACAGGGTACTTATACGCAGTATTTT. It is translated as CSAIPGQGTYTQYF.